These T cell receptor beta chains were read from a single sample in a study of blood T cell repertoires in COVID-19. TCRdb's copy holds only in-frame clones and misses some; the assay was immunoSEQ multiplex PCR. The profile shows tens of thousands of clones, about 86% of them singletons. The sequenced material came from peripheral blood. The receptors stem from a human donor in a cohort sampled during active COVID-19. Each CDR3 is given with its conserved first and last residue. Fields, in order: J gene, D gene, V gene, clone size, CDR3 DNA, CDR3 protein. The D gene is left open where the match is weak. Some rows mark clone size as missing; the rest say once, few, many or name a class of expanded clone.

TRBJ2-2,TRBD2,TRBV28,NA,TGTGCCAGCAGTACCGGGAGACGGCGGGGGGCCGGGGAGCTGTTTTTT,CASSTGRRRGAGELFF
TRBJ1-1,NA,TRBV27,NA,TGTGCCAGCAGCCTTGCGGGGGGTGGAACTGAAGCTTTCTTT,CASSLAGGGTEAFF
TRBJ2-5,TRBD2,TRBV5-4,NA,TGTGCCAGCAGCTTGGTGGGGGGAGGGGCGGAAGAGACCCAGTACTTC,CASSLVGGGAEETQYF
TRBJ1-5,NA,TRBV4-1,NA,TGCGCCAGCAGCCAACTTTACAGGGTCGATCAGCCCCAGCATTTT,CASSQLYRVDQPQHF
TRBJ1-2,TRBD1,TRBV28,NA,TGTGCCAGCAGTACGACAGGGGGCTACACCTTC,CASSTTGGYTF
TRBJ2-1,NA,TRBV28,NA,TGTGCCAGCAGCCTAGACAGAGGCAATGAGCAGTTCTTC,CASSLDRGNEQFF
TRBJ2-5,TRBD2,TRBV19,NA,TGTGCCAGTAGTCCCCTGACTAGCGGGGCCCAAGAGACCCAGTACTTC,CASSPLTSGAQETQYF
TRBJ2-7,TRBD1,TRBV15,NA,TGTGCCACCAGCCCGGCCGGGACAGGGTCCTACGAGCAGTACTTC,CATSPAGTGSYEQYF
TRBJ2-2,NA,TRBV7-6,NA,TGTGCCAGCACCCCCTTTAGCCATGCCACCGGGGAGCTGTTTTTT,CASTPFSHATGELFF
TRBJ2-5,TRBD2,TRBV3-1/TRBV3-2,NA,TGTGCCAGCAGCCCAGAACGACTAGCGGGACAAGAGACCCAGTACTTC,CASSPERLAGQETQYF
TRBJ2-7,TRBD2,TRBV5-1,few,TGCGCCAGCAGACGGGAACTAGCGGGGGGGTACGAGCAGTACTTC,CASRRELAGGYEQYF
TRBJ2-1,TRBD2,TRBV6-6,NA,TGTGCCAGCAGCCGAATAGCGGGGGTCAGCGCGGGGGATGAGCAGTTCTTC,CASSRIAGVSAGDEQFF
TRBJ2-1,TRBD2,TRBV29-1,NA,TGCAGCGTTCCACTAGCGGGGGGGCCCATCAATGAGCAGTTCTTC,CSVPLAGGPINEQFF
TRBJ2-5,NA,TRBV6-5,NA,TGTGCCAGCAGTAAAATCTCACTACCGGGGACCCAGTACTTC,CASSKISLPGTQYF
TRBJ2-3,TRBD2,TRBV24-1,once,TGTGCCACCAGTGATAGCGGGGGGACGTCACGCACAGATACGCAGTATTTT,CATSDSGGTSRTDTQYF
TRBJ1-2,TRBD1,TRBV7-8,NA,TGTGCCAGCAGCTTAGTAACAGGGGCGACTTCGAACTATGGCTACACCTTC,CASSLVTGATSNYGYTF
TRBJ2-3,NA,TRBV13,NA,TGTGCCAGCAGCCCACGGGACTCGGGTACGCAGTATTTT,CASSPRDSGTQYF
TRBJ1-5,TRBD1,TRBV4-2,few,TGTGCCAGCAGCCAAGAGCTCAGGGGGGAGCCCCAGCATTTT,CASSQELRGEPQHF
TRBJ2-7,TRBD1,TRBV7-2,few,TGTGCCAGCAGCTTCGACAGGGGAGTCAACGAGCAGTACTTC,CASSFDRGVNEQYF
TRBJ1-2,NA,TRBV20-1,NA,TGCAGTGCTAGCCTGGTTGAGGGCTACACCTTC,CSASLVEGYTF
TRBJ1-1,NA,TRBV13,NA,TGTGCCAGCAGCTACCGGGGTATGGACACTGAAGCTTTCTTT,CASSYRGMDTEAFF
TRBJ1-5,NA,TRBV19,once,TGTGCCAGTACCCTGGGCCCAGGGAATCAGCCCCAGCATTTT,CASTLGPGNQPQHF
TRBJ1-2,NA,TRBV6-2/TRBV6-3,few,TGTGCCAGCAGTGGCTACGGGAACTATGGCTACACCTTC,CASSGYGNYGYTF
TRBJ2-7,NA,TRBV3-1/TRBV3-2,once,TGTGCCAGCAGCCAAGTTCATTCGACTACCTCCTACGAGCAGTACTTC,CASSQVHSTTSYEQYF
TRBJ2-7,TRBD1,TRBV6-1,NA,TGTGCCAGCAGTGATTGGGGCAGGGGGAGCTCCTACGAGCAGTACTTC,CASSDWGRGSSYEQYF